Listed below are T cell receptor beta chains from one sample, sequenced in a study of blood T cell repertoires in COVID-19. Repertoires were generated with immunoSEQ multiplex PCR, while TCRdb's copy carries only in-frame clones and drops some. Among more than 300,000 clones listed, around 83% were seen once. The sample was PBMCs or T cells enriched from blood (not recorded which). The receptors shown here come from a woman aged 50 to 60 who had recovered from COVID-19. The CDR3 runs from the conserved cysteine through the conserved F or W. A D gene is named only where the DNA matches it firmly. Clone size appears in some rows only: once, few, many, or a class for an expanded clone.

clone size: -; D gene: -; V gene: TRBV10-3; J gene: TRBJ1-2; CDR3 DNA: TGTGCCATCAGTGAGTTGTCAGGGAATGGCTACACCTTC; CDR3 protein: CAISELSGNGYTF
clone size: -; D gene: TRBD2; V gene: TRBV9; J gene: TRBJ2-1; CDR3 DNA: TGTGCCAGCAGCGCACGCTGGGGACTAGCGGGAGGGAATGAGCAGTTCTTC; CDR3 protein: CASSARWGLAGGNEQFF
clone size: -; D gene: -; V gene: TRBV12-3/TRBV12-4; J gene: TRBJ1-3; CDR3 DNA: TGTGCCAGCGGCAATGTCTCTGGAAACACCATATATTTT; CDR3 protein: CASGNVSGNTIYF
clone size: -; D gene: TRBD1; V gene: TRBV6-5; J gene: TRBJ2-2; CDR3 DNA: TGTGCCAGCAGTAGGACAGGGGGCAACACCGGGGAGCTGTTTTTT; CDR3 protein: CASSRTGGNTGELFF
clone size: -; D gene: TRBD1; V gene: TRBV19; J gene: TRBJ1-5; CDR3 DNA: TGTGCCAGTAGTATAGAACCAAAAGCCCGACAGGGGCGATATCAGCCCCAGCATTTT; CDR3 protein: CASSIEPKARQGRYQPQHF
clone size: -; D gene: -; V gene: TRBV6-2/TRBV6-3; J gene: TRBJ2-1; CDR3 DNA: TGTGCCAGCAGTTTTAGAGGGTACAATGAGCAGTTCTTC; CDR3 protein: CASSFRGYNEQFF
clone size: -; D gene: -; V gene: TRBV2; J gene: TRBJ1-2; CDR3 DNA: TGTGCCAGCAGTGAGACAGTCGGTAACTATGGCTACACCTTC; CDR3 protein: CASSETVGNYGYTF
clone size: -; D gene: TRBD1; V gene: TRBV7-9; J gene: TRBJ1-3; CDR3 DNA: TGTGCCAGCACCCGACAGGGAGGAAACACCATATATTTT; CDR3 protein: CASTRQGGNTIYF
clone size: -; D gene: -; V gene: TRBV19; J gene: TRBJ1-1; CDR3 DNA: TGTGCCAGTAGTATGCGGACGAGGGACACTGAAGCTTTCTTT; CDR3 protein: CASSMRTRDTEAFF
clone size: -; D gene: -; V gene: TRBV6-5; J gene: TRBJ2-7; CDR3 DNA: TGTGCCAGCAGTTACGGGTGGAACAGGTCACCCTACGAGCAGTACTTC; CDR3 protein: CASSYGWNRSPYEQYF
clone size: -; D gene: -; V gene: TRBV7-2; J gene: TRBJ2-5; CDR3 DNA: TGTGCCAGCAGCTTAGGCGGCAGTGGAGAGACCCAGTACTTC; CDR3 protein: CASSLGGSGETQYF
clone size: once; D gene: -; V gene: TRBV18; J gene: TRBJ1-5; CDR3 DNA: TGTGCCAGCTCAGGGGCAGGCAATCAGCCCCAGCATTTT; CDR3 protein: CASSGAGNQPQHF
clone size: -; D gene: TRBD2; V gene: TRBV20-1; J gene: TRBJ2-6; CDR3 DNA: TGCAGTGCTAGTATGGCGGGAGCTGCTGGGGCCAACGTCCTGACTTTC; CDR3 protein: CSASMAGAAGANVLTF
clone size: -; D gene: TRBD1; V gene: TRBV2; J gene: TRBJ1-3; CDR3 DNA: TGTGCCAGCAGTGTAGGACAGGGGGGCGGAAACACCATATATTTT; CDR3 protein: CASSVGQGGGNTIYF
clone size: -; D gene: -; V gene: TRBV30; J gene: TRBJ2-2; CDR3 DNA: TGTGCCTGGACTCCCTCGCGGACCGGGGAGCTGTTTTTT; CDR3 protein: CAWTPSRTGELFF
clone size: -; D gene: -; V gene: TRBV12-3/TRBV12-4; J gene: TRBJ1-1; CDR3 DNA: TGTGCCAGCAGCTCAGCAGGGCTAGAAGCTTTCTTT; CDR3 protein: CASSSAGLEAFF
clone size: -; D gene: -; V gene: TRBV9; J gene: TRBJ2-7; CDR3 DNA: TGTGCCAGCAGCGCAACAGGGTCCTACGAGCAGTACTTC; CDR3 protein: CASSATGSYEQYF
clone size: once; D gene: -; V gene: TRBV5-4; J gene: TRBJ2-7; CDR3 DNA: TGTGCCAGCAGCTTGGGGGGCGGAGGGTACTACGAGCAGTACTTC; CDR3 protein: CASSLGGGGYYEQYF
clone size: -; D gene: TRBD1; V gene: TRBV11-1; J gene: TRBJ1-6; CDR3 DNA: TGTGCCAGCAGCTTAGAGTACGGACAGGGCCTCCTGCCCCTCCACTTT; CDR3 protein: CASSLEYGQGLLPLHF
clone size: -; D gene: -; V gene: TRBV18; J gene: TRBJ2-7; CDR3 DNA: TGTGCCAGCTCACCGGCATTGCCAGACTACGAGCAGTACTTC; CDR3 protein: CASSPALPDYEQYF
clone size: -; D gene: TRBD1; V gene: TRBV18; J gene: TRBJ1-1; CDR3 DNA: TGTGCCAGCTCACTCCAGGGGGCCCTGAACACTGAAGCTTTCTTT; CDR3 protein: CASSLQGALNTEAFF
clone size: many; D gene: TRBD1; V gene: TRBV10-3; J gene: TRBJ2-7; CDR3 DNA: TGTGCCATCAGGAAGGACAGGGGGACGTACGAGCAGTACTTC; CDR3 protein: CAIRKDRGTYEQYF
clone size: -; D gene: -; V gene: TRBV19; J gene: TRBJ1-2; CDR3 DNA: TGTGCCAGTATTCCACAGGGTAGCCTCGCCTATGGCTACACCTTC; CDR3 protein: CASIPQGSLAYGYTF
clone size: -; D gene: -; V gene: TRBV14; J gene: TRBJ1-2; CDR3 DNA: TGTGCCAGCAGCCAAGTACCCAGCTATGGCTACACCTTC; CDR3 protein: CASSQVPSYGYTF
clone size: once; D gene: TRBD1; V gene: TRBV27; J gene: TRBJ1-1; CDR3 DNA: TGTGCCAGCACTAAGACAGGGAGGTCTGAAGCTTTCTTT; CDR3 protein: CASTKTGRSEAFF
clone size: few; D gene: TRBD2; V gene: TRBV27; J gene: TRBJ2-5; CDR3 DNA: TGTGCCAGCAGTTTATCCTTGCTAGCGGGAGGGCCGTCGCTGGTTCCGACGCTGTACTTC; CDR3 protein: CASSLSLLAGGPSLVPTLYF
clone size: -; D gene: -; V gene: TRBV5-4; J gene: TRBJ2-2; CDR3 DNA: TGTGCCAGCACCCTAACGGGTGCCGGGGAGCTGTTTTTT; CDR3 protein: CASTLTGAGELFF
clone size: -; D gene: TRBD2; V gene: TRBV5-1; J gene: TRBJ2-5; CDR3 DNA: TGCGCCAGCAGCCGCGGGTGGGAGGGCCAAGAGACCCAGTACTTC; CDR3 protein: CASSRGWEGQETQYF
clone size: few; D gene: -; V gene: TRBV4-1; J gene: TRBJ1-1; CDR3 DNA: TGCGCCAGCAGCCAAGCACTAAGCACTGAAGCTTTCTTT; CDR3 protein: CASSQALSTEAFF
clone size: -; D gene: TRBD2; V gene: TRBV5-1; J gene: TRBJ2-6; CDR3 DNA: TGCGCCAGCAGCTGGACTAGCGGGGGGCCGGGTACTGGGGCCAACGTCCTGACTTTC; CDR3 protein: CASSWTSGGPGTGANVLTF
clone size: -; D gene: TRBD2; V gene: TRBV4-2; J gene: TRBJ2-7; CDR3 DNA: TGTGCCAGCAGCCAAGATGCCGTCCAGCGGGAGGTCTCCTACGAGCAGTACTTC; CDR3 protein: CASSQDAVQREVSYEQYF
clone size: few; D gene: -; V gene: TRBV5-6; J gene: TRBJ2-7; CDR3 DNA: TGTGCCAGCAGCTTGGTCGGAGGAGGTGAGCAGTACTTC; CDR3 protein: CASSLVGGGEQYF
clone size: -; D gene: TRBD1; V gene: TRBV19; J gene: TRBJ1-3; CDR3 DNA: TGTGCCAGTAAAAGGACAGGGGCTGGAAACACCATATATTTT; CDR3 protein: CASKRTGAGNTIYF
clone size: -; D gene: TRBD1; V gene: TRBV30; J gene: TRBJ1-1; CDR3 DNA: TGTGCCTTCGCACAGGGGATCCCTGAAGCTTTCTTT; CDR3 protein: CAFAQGIPEAFF
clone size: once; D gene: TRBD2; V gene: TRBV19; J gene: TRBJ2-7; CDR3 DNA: TGTGCCAGTAGTACGAGCCGTGCGGGAGGGAACGACGAGCAGTACTTC; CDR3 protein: CASSTSRAGGNDEQYF
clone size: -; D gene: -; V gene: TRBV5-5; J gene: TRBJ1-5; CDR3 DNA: TGTGCCAGCAGCTTGGATGCTGAGGGACTAAGCAATCAGCCCCAGCATTTT; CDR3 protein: CASSLDAEGLSNQPQHF
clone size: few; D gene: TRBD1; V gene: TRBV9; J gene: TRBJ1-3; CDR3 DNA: TGTGCCAGCAGCGTTACAGGGGGACTTCTTTCCTCTGGAAACACCATATATTTT; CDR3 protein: CASSVTGGLLSSGNTIYF
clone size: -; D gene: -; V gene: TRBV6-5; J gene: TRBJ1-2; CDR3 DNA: TGTGCCAGCAGTAGGGGGATGGGGAACTATGGCTACACCTTC; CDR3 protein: CASSRGMGNYGYTF
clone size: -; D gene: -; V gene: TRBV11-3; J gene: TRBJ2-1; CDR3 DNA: TGTGCCAGCAGCTTGCGACTAGGCACTTACAATGAGCAGTTCTTC; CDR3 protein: CASSLRLGTYNEQFF
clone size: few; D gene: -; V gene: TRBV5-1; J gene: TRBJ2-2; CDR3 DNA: TGCGCCAGCAGCTTGGCCAATGCCGGGGAGCTGTTTTTT; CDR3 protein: CASSLANAGELFF
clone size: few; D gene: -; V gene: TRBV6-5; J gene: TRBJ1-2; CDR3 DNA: TGTGCCAGCTCGCGGGGGCCGGACTATGGCTACACCTTC; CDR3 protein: CASSRGPDYGYTF
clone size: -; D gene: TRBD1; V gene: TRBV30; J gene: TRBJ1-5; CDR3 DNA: TGTGCCTGGAGTTCTGGGACAGGTAGTCAGCCCCAGCATTTT; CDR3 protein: CAWSSGTGSQPQHF
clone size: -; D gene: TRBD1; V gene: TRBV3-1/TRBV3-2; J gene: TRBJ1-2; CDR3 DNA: TGTGCCAGCAGCCTTGGGACAGGGGGCCCCTATGGCTACACCTTC; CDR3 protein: CASSLGTGGPYGYTF
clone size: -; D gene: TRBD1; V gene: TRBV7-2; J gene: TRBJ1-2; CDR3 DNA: TGTGCCAGCAGCTTAACCCCCCCAGGGACAGTCACTAACTATGGCTACACCTTC; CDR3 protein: CASSLTPPGTVTNYGYTF
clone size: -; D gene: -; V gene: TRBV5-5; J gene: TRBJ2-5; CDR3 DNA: TGTGCCAGCAGCTTGGGGGGACTGACACAAGAGACCCAGTACTTC; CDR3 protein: CASSLGGLTQETQYF
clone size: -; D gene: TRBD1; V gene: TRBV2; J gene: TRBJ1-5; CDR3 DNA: TGTGCCAGCAGCTCCGGGACAGGGGGTGGTGGCAATCAGCCCCAGCATTTT; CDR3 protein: CASSSGTGGGGNQPQHF
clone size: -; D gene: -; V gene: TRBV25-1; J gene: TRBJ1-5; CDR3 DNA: TGTGCCAGCAGTGCCCTAGATCAGCCCCAGCATTTT; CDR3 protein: CASSALDQPQHF
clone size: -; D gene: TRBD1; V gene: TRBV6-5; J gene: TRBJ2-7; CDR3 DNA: TGTGCCAGCAGTCTCGGGACAGGTACCTACGAGCAGTACTTC; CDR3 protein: CASSLGTGTYEQYF
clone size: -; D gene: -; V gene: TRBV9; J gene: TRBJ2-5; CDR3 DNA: TGTGCCAGCAGCGTAATGTGGGGGGAAGAGACCCAGTACTTC; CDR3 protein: CASSVMWGEETQYF
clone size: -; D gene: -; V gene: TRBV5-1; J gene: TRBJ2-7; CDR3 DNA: TGCGCCAGCAGCTCGGGCGAAACAGGCTCCTACGAGCAGTACTTC; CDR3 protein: CASSSGETGSYEQYF
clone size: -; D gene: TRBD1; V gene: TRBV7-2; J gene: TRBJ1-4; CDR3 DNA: TGTGCCAGCAGCCCCGGACAGGCGAATGAAAAACTGTTTTTT; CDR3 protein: CASSPGQANEKLFF
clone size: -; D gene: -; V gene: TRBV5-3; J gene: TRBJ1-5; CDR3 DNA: TGTGCCAGAAGCTTGGCCGATAAGGGGAACTATCAGCCCCAGCATTTT; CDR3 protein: CARSLADKGNYQPQHF
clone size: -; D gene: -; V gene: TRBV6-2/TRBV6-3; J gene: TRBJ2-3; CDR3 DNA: TGTGCCAGCAGTCGGAGTCGGGATACGCAGTATTTT; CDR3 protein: CASSRSRDTQYF